This TCR beta chain was retrieved from a study of early T cells in non-severe SARS-CoV-2 infection. TCRdb analysed the 5' RACE reads with MiXCR anew, one entry per CDR3 protein. The sample shows fewer than 35,000 distinct CDR3 sequences, around 5.4% of them seen only once. V dropped 5 bases and J dropped 5 bases, with 9 bases sitting between them. The CDR3 length is 12 residues. This clonotype has a count of ten or more. The chain employs TRBV12-3 or TRBV12-4 and TRBJ1-1; D is perhaps TRBD1 (5 bases). The source of this sequence is an adult who was a healthcare worker with PCR-confirmed SARS-CoV-2 infection or an uninfected control (not recorded which). The sequenced material came from whole blood. The CDR3 bases are TGTGCCAGCAGTCGGGGGGAAACTGAAGCTTTCTTT. Its translation: CASSRGETEAFF.